The next 27 T cell receptor beta chains were all read from a single sample in a study of T cells in tumors after PD-1 blockade. Method: immunoSEQ multiplex PCR; TCRdb's copy keeps in-frame clones and lacks some. The sample lists fewer than 40,000 clones; about three quarters were seen once. This specimen consisted of PBMCs, obtained after anti-PD-1 treatment. All receptors derive from a human donor with basal cell carcinoma.

The DNA for the CDR3 is TGTGCCAGCAGCCCCGGGACCAGCTACACAGATACGCAGTATTTT. It specifies CASSPGTSYTDTQYF. The rearrangement uses TRBV7-2 and TRBJ2-3; D might be TRBD1 or TRBD2, each matching 5 bases. The length of the CDR3 is 15 residues. V lost 5 bases and J lost 2, with 14 bases in between. CDR1 and CDR2 from the germline V gene are SGHTA and FQGNSA.

The chain combines TRBV24-1 with TRBJ2-5; TRBD2 aligns across 13 bases. V shed 6 bases and J 3 bases; nucleotides not matched to a gene: 3. Per the germline V gene, CDR1 is KGHDR and CDR2 is SFDVKD. The CDR3 spans 15 residues. The CDR3 here is CATSRGTSGKETQYF. The CDR3 region has the DNA TGTGCCACCAGTAGGGGGACTAGCGGGAAAGAGACCCAGTACTTC.

J is TRBJ2-3 and V is TRBV19; no clear D gene. The germline V and J ends were trimmed by 4 bases and 4 bases, with 9 bases remaining between them. The CDR3 covers 13 residues. Germline CDR1 reads LNHDA; CDR2 reads SQIVND (reference sequence). The CDR3 loop is CASSTPNPDTQYF. The CDR3 DNA follows: TGTGCCAGTAGTACACCGAACCCAGATACGCAGTATTTT.

This clone appeared once. V and J are TRBV6-2 or TRBV6-3 and TRBJ1-1; D is perhaps TRBD1 (6 bases). The CDR3 contains 11 residues. Trimming removed 5 bases at V and 7 bases at J, with 8 bases between. Germline assignment: CDR1 MNHEY and CDR2 SVGEGT. CDR3 in amino acids: CASSKQGEAFF. As DNA, the CDR3 is TGTGCCAGCAGTAAACAGGGTGAAGCTTTCTTT.

The chain couples TRBV15 to TRBJ1-2; 11 nucleotides agree with TRBD1. Per the germline V gene, CDR1 is LNHNV and CDR2 is YYDKDF (reference sequence). Germline trimming cut 1 base from V and 7 bases from J; bases unmatched to any gene: 5. There are 15 residues in the CDR3. The CDR3 DNA reads as TGTGCCACCAGCAGAGGAGGACAGGGGGCGAGTGGCTACACCTTC. Its translation is CATSRGGQGASGYTF.

A few counts support this clone. The CDR3 is CASSLSLDTEAFF. The CDR3, as DNA: TGTGCCAGCTCACTATCCCTGGACACTGAAGCTTTCTTT. The genes are TRBV6-5 and TRBJ1-1; unclear D gene. This CDR3 is built from 13 residues. The germline V and J ends were trimmed by 8 bases and 3 bases, with 13 bases remaining between them. Germline CDR1 MNHEY, CDR2 SVGAGI.

J is TRBJ2-1 and V is TRBV5-1; D gene uncertain. V was shortened by 3 bases and J by 5 bases, with 9 bases between the two germline ends. Germline lookup yields CDR1 SGHRS and CDR2 YFSETQ. CDR3 length: 13 amino acids. The DNA of the CDR3 is TGCGCCAGCAGCTCCGGCGAGAACAATGAGCAGTTCTTC. Its protein is CASSSGENNEQFF. Supplemented by reference TRBV5-1 and TRBJ2-1, the full variable domain reads KAGVTQTPRYLIKTRGQQVTLSCSPISGHRSVSWYQQTPGQGLQFLFEYFSETQRNKGNFPGRFSGRQFSNSRSEMNVSTLELGDSALYLCASSSGENNEQFFGPGTRLTVL.

The chain links TRBV6-1 to TRBJ2-1, with 8 bases identical to TRBD2. CDR1 is MNHNS and CDR2 is SASEGT in the germline V gene. The CDR3 has 15 residues. V gave up 2 bases and J gave up 4 bases; unmatched junction bases: 4. The CDR3 loop reads CASSEFTSGYNEQFF. The CDR3 bases are TGTGCCAGCAGTGAATTTACTAGCGGTTACAATGAGCAGTTCTTC.

J is TRBJ2-1 and V is TRBV24-1; D is uncertain. This CDR3 region has 16 residues. The germline V gene encodes CDR1 KGHDR and CDR2 SFDVKD. V was pared by 8 bases and J by 8 bases, with 24 bases between. This chain's CDR3 is CATTSSEGSLGDEQFF. The CDR3 coding sequence is TGTGCCACCACGAGTTCGGAAGGAAGCCTAGGCGATGAGCAGTTCTTC.

The V gene is TRBV3-1 (or the pseudogene TRBV3-2), the J gene TRBJ2-7; D remains ambiguous. This CDR3 region has 13 residues. V lost 1 base, J lost 2 bases, and 6 bases lay in between. In germline, CDR1 is LGHDT, CDR2 YNNKEL (reference sequence). Here the CDR3 reads CASSQVTTYEQYF. The CDR3 nucleotides are TGTGCCAGCAGCCAAGTCACCACCTACGAGCAGTACTTC.

In this sample, this clone turned up once. V usage is TRBV28 and J usage is TRBJ2-3; TRBD1 agrees at 9 bases. This CDR3 has 15 amino acids. The germline V gene has CDR1 MDHEN and CDR2 SYDVKM. V lost 6 bases to trimming and J lost 2 bases; unmatched junction nucleotides: 6. This CDR3 is CASRGGQGYTDTQYF. The CDR3 nucleotides are TGTGCCAGCAGGGGAGGACAGGGGTACACAGATACGCAGTATTTT.

The chain is built from TRBV28 and TRBJ2-5; D may be TRBD2 (7 bases). In germline, CDR1 is MDHEN, CDR2 SYDVKM. The CDR3 is 14 residues long. V was cut by 3 bases and J by 5 bases, with 13 bases left in between. Written as DNA, the CDR3 is TGTGCCAGCAGTTTCGGGGGGCTTCGGGAGACCCAGTACTTC. Translation gives CASSFGGLRETQYF.

DNA of the CDR3: TGTGCCAGCAGACTTCAGGGGGCGGGCAATGAAAAACTGTTTTTT. This translates into CASRLQGAGNEKLFF. The rearrangement links TRBV7-2 to TRBJ1-4; 8 bases line up with TRBD1. CDR3 length: 15 residues. Germline CDR1 and CDR2: SGHTA and FQGNSA. The ends lost 6 bases at V and 5 bases at J; junction bases unmatched: 8.

In this sample, this clone turned up a few times. V usage is TRBV6-6 and J usage is TRBJ1-5; TRBD1 is a possible D gene (5 bases). Trimming pared 7 bases from V and 7 bases from J, leaving 20 bases between. The germline CDR1 and CDR2 sequences are MNHNY and SVGAGI (reference sequence). The length of the CDR3 is 15 residues. The CDR3 DNA sequence: TGTGCCAGCACCTCGCGGGAGGTATGGGGGCAGCCCCAGCATTTT. Protein sequence: CASTSREVWGQPQHF.

This clone was observed a single time. V is TRBV19 and J is TRBJ2-5; 12 nucleotides agree with TRBD2. CDR1 and CDR2 (germline): LNHDA, SQIVND (reference sequence). The CDR3 loop spans 15 amino acids. After removal of 5 bases from V and 4 bases from J, the junction contained 5 bases not matched to a gene. CDR3 region: CASSPPGLAGETQYF. CDR3 coding DNA: TGTGCCAGTAGTCCCCCGGGACTAGCGGGAGAGACCCAGTACTTC.

This chain uses TRBV15 with TRBJ1-5; D is uncertain. Germline loops: CDR1 LNHNV, CDR2 YYDKDF (reference sequence). The germline V and J ends were trimmed by 0 bases and 5 bases, with 2 bases remaining between them. The CDR3 runs to 12 residues. The CDR3 protein is CATSRDHQPQHF. In DNA, the CDR3 is TGTGCCACCAGCAGAGACCATCAGCCCCAGCATTTT.

The chain has TRBV27 and TRBJ2-2, with a tentative D call TRBD1 (6 bases). CDR3 size: 16 residues. Germline V gives CDR1 MNHEY, CDR2 SMNVEV (reference sequence). V was clipped by 4 bases and J by 2 bases, with 14 bases between them. The CDR3 DNA reads TGTGCCAGCAGTTATGCGGACAGCTTTAACACCGGGGAGCTGTTTTTT. Translated, it gives CASSYADSFNTGELFF.

The chain carries TRBV6-5 and TRBJ2-7; either TRBD1 or TRBD2 may fit D (5 bases each). The germline CDR1 and CDR2 sequences are MNHEY and SVGAGI. The V and J ends lost 2 bases and 6 bases respectively, with 17 bases between them. The CDR3 length is 15 residues. In DNA, the CDR3 is TGTGCCAGCAGTTACCTCGACAGAGGGGTAAGCGAGCAGTACTTC. Its translation is CASSYLDRGVSEQYF.

Only one count was recorded for this clone. This chain links TRBV7-8 with TRBJ2-7; D is unclear. The germline V gene has CDR1 SGHVS and CDR2 FQNEAQ. The V end was cut by 3 bases, the J end by 2 bases, with 8 bases between. There are 13 residues in the CDR3. CDR3 in amino acids: CASSLTDAYEQYF. CDR3 coding DNA: TGTGCCAGCAGCTTGACTGACGCCTACGAGCAGTACTTC.

The chain employs TRBV30 and TRBJ1-1, with no clear D. Looked up from germline, CDR1 is GTSNPN and CDR2 is SVGIG (reference sequence). V was trimmed by 2 bases and J by 10 bases, leaving 17 bases between them. The CDR3 is made up of 13 amino acids. CDR3: CAWSPDRSGGAFF. DNA for the CDR3: TGTGCCTGGAGTCCCGACCGCTCTGGCGGAGCTTTCTTT. The full variable domain, in which reference TRBV30 and TRBJ1-1 provide the parts outside the CDR3, is SQTIHQWPATLVQPVGSPLSLECTVEGTSNPNLYWYRQAAGRGLQLLFYSVGIGQISSEVPQNLSASRPQDRQFILSSKKLLLSDSGFYLCAWSPDRSGGAFFGQGTRLTVV.

The rearrangement joins TRBV19 to TRBJ1-2; perhaps TRBD1 as D (5 bases). Germline lookup yields CDR1 LNHDA and CDR2 SQIVND (reference sequence). The CDR3 is 13 amino acids. The germline V and J ends were trimmed by 0 bases and 7 bases, with 9 bases remaining between them. The CDR3 sequence is CASSIEGLGGYTF. The CDR3, as DNA: TGTGCCAGTAGTATAGAGGGGCTGGGTGGCTACACCTTC.

This clone appeared many times. This chain links TRBV23-1 with TRBJ2-3, with D uncertain. TRBV23-1 is labeled an ORF, and its function is uncertain. This CDR3 comprises 14 residues. V was trimmed by 7 bases and J by 1 base, leaving 12 bases between them. The CDR3: CASKLEIGTDTQYF. DNA for the CDR3: TGCGCCAGCAAACTGGAAATCGGCACAGATACGCAGTATTTT.

A single count supports this clone. The chain couples TRBV28 to TRBJ2-5; 9 bases line up with TRBD2. V lost 11 bases and J lost 5; bases outside the gene matches: 18. Germline CDR1 is MDHEN and CDR2 is SYDVKM. This CDR3 has 16 residues. In DNA form, the CDR3 reads TGTGCCCGCTGTTGGCGGGGGGGCGCGGGGGAGGAGACCCAGTACTTC. The encoded protein is CARCWRGGAGEETQYF.

The genes are TRBV30 and TRBJ2-3; possibly TRBD1 for D (6 bases). Germline CDR1 reads GTSNPN; CDR2 reads SVGIG (reference sequence). V gave up 1 base and J gave up 4 bases, with 18 bases separating them. This CDR3 has 16 residues. The DNA for the CDR3 is TGTGCCTGGAGTGCGACGAACAGGGCTTGGGCAGATACGCAGTATTTT. It is translated as CAWSATNRAWADTQYF.

This chain connects TRBV6-5 to TRBJ1-4; 7 bases align to TRBD1. Germline lookup yields CDR1 MNHEY and CDR2 SVGAGI. J gave up 8 bases and V 6 bases, and 6 bases lay outside the gene matches. The CDR3 is made up of 13 amino acids. The CDR3 region has the DNA TGTGCCAGCAGCAACAGGGGAGGGGAAAAACTGTTTTTT. Its protein product is CASSNRGGEKLFF.

The chain carries TRBV30 and TRBJ1-1; 7 nucleotides align to TRBD1. CDR3 length equals 12 residues. Germline CDR1 is GTSNPN and CDR2 is SVGIG (reference sequence). J lost 7 bases, V lost 8 bases, and 10 bases had no gene match. The CDR3 region is CAGHRGKGEAFF. CDR3 bases: TGTGCCGGCCACAGGGGAAAGGGTGAAGCTTTCTTT.

This chain links TRBV5-4 with TRBJ2-6; 11 bases are a match to TRBD2. The ends lost 3 bases at V and 1 base at J; junction bases unmatched: 6. Looked up from germline, CDR1 is SGHNT and CDR2 is YYREEE (reference sequence). The CDR3 consists of 18 residues. CDR3 residues: CASSSRLAGRSGANVLTF. As DNA, the CDR3 is TGTGCCAGCAGCTCCCGACTAGCGGGGCGTTCTGGGGCCAACGTCCTGACTTTC.